The T cell receptor (beta chain) described here comes from a study of T cell responses to AZD1222 COVID-19 vaccine. Repertoires were generated with immunoSEQ multiplex PCR, while TCRdb's copy carries only in-frame clones and drops some. The profile shows 150,000 to 200,000 clones, around 92% of them singletons. The CDR3 contains 11 residues. Germline values: CDR1 SNHLY, CDR2 FYNNEI. V lost 6 bases and J lost 4, with 4 bases in between. Concerning this clone: Its antigen is unknown.

Study-level findings and limits: Recipients of two AZD1222 doses showed rising Spike-specific TCR breadth and depth. Seropositivity was recorded at baseline in only a handful of AZD1222 recipients. The donors showed a predominance of white British ancestry and of females, with possible underestimation of clonal diversity.

The TCR sequence derives from an adult in good health. The sequencing used peripheral blood, collected on day 0 of AZD1222 vaccination. V is TRBV2 and J is TRBJ2-1; no firm D call. The CDR3 spells CASRLYNEQFF. The CDR3, as DNA: TGTGCCAGCAGACTATACAATGAGCAGTTCTTC. Full variable domain (remainder filled in from reference TRBV2 and TRBJ2-1): EPEVTQTPSHQVTQMGQEVILRCVPISNHLYFYWYRQILGQKVEFLVSFYNNEISEKSEIFDDQFSVERPDGSNFTLKIRSTKLEDSAMYFCASRLYNEQFFGPGTRLTVL.